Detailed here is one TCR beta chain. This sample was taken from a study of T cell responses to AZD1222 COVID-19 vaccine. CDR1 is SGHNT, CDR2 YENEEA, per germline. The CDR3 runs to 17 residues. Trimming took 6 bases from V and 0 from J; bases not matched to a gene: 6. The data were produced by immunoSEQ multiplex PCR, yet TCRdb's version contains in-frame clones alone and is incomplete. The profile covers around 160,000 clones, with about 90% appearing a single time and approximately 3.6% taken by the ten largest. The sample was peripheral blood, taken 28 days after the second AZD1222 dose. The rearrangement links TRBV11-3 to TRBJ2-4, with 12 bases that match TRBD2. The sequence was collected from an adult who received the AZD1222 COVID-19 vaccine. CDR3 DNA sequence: TGTGCCAGCAGGGCTAGCGGGGGGGCGGGAGCCAAAAACATTCAGTACTTC. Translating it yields CASRASGGAGAKNIQYF.